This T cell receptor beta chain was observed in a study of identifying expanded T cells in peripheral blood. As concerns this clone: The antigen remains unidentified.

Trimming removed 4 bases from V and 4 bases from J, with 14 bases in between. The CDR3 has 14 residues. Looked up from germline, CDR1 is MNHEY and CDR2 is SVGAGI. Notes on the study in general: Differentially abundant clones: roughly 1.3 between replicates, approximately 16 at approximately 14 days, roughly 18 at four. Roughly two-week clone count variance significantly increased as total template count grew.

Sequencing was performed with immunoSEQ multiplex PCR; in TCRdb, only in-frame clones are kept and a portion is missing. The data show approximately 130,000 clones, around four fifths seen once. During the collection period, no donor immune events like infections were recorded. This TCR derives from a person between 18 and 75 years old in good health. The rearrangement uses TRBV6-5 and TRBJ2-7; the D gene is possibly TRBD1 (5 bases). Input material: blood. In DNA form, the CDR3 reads TGTGCCAGCAGTTGGCAGGGAAATTCGTACGAGCAGTACTTC. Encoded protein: CASSWQGNSYEQYF.